The clone carrying this T cell receptor beta chain was seen a handful of times. Its antigen is not identified. This CDR3 has 14 amino acids. Trimming shortened V by 1 base and J by 5 bases, and 10 bases separated the two germline ends. Germline V lookup: CDR1 SGHRS, CDR2 YFSETQ. The sample is drawn from a study of T-cell memory formation after mild COVID-19. Study-level findings and limits: The study found contracting CD4+ clones mainly in CM and EM and contracting CD8+ clones in EMRA. The pre-infection memory compartment contained some responding clones, suggesting cross-reactive memory joined.

TCRalpha and TCRbeta libraries used 5'RACE with constant-segment primers and UMIs. TCRdb analysed the 5' RACE reads with MiXCR anew, one entry per CDR3 protein. Here the sample spans approximately 150,000 distinct CDR3 sequences, roughly 21% being singletons. Source material: PBMCs or a T cell subset sorted from them (not recorded which). This TCR was recovered from an adult woman who had mild COVID-19 (a few samples of this study predate the infection). Cell type and time point are not known. The chain carries TRBV5-1 and TRBJ2-1, with D perhaps matching TRBD2 (5 bases). CDR3 protein: CASSLPSGNNEQFF. The CDR3, as DNA: TGCGCCAGCAGCTTGCCATCCGGGAACAATGAGCAGTTCTTC.